A single T cell receptor beta chain is shown here with its context. Its antigen is undetermined. The PCR was carried out with 60 Vbeta primers and 13 Jbeta primers. The table came from immunoSEQ multiplex PCR; TCRdb's copy has only in-frame clones and leaves some out. The sample yields 200,000 to 250,000 clones, about 81% seen once. This entry comes from a study of cytomegalovirus exposure and HLA in healthy donors. Study outcomes and limitations: Some segments of the V type, notably TRBV6-2 and TRBV6-3, were excluded as indistinguishable.

CDR3 length: 11 residues. The germline gives CDR1 MGHDK, CDR2 SYGVNS. The TCR sequence derives from a woman aged 40 to 50 in good health and CMV-seronegative. This sequence joins TRBV25-1 and TRBJ2-5; no definite D call. With the DNA end fitting TRBJ2-7 better, the J assignment may be wrong. Input material: PBMCs. The CDR3 coding sequence is TGTGCCAGCAGTGGGAACTACGAGCAGTACTTC. The encoded protein is CASSGNYEQYF.